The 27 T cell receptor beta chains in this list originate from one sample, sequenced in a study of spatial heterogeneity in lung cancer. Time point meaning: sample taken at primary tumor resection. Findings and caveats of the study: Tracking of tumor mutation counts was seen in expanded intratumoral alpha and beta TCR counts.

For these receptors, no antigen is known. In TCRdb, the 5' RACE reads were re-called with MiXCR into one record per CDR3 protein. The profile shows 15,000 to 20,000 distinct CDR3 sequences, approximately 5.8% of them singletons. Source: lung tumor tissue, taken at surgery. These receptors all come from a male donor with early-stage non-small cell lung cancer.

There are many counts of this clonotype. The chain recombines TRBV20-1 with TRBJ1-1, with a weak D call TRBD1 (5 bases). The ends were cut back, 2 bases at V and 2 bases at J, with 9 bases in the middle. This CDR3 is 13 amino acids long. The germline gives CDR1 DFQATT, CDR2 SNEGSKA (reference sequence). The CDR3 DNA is TGCAGTGCTAGACGGGACCGAAACACTGAAGCTTTCTTT. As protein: CSARRDRNTEAFF.

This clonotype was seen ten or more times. The CDR3 sequence: CSARAILGLAGEQYF. The CDR3 DNA follows: TGCAGTGCTAGAGCTATCCTGGGACTAGCGGGTGAGCAGTACTTC. The chain recombines TRBV20-1 with TRBJ2-7, with 12 bases that match TRBD2. V shed 1 base and J 7 bases; nucleotides not matched to a gene: 8. There are 15 residues in the CDR3. From germline, CDR1 is DFQATT and CDR2 SNEGSKA (reference sequence).

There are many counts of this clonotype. CDR3 in DNA: TGTGCCAGCAGCTTAGTCCTAGCGGCGAAGGAGACCCAGTACTTC. It is translated as CASSLVLAAKETQYF. The chain employs TRBV7-2 and TRBJ2-5; 7 bases line up with TRBD2. The CDR3 totals 15 residues. Germline CDR1 SGHTA, CDR2 FQGNSA. The ends lost 1 base at V and 5 bases at J; junction bases unmatched: 7.

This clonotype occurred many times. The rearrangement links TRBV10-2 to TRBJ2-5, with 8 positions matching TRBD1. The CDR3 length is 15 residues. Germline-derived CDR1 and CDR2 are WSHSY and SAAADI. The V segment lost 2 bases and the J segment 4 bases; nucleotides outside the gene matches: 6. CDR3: CASSEPDRVRETQYF. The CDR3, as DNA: TGCGCCAGCAGTGAGCCGGACAGGGTCAGAGAGACCCAGTACTTC.

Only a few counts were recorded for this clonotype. The CDR3 region has the DNA TGTGCCAGCAGCTCACAGGGGCTGGGCGGCTACACCTTC. Translated, it gives CASSSQGLGGYTF. The chain recombines TRBV3-1 with TRBJ1-2, with 7 bases lining up with TRBD1. This CDR3 region has 13 residues. Germline V gene sequence: CDR1 LGHDT, CDR2 YNNKEL (reference sequence). V trimming: 5 bases; J trimming: 8 bases; junction bases outside the gene matches: 8.

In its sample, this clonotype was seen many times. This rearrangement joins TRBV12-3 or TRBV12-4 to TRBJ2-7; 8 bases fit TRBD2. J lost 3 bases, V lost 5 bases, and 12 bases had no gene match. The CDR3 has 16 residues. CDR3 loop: CASSGTPGLGLYEQYF. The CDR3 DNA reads TGTGCCAGCAGTGGAACCCCGGGACTAGGGCTCTACGAGCAGTACTTC.

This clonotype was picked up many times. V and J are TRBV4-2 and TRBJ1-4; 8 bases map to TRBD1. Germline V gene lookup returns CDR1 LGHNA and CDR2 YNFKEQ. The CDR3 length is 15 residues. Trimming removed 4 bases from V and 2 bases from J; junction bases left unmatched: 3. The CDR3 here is CASSRDRGTNEKLFF. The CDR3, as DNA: TGTGCCAGCAGCCGCGACAGGGGCACTAATGAAAAACTGTTTTTT.

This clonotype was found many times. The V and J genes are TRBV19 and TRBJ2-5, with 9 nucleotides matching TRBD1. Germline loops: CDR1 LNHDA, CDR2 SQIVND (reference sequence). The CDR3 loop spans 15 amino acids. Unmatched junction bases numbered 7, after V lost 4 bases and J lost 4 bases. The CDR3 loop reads CASSSGQGSRETQYF. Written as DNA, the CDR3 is TGTGCCAGTAGTAGCGGACAGGGGTCTCGAGAGACCCAGTACTTC.

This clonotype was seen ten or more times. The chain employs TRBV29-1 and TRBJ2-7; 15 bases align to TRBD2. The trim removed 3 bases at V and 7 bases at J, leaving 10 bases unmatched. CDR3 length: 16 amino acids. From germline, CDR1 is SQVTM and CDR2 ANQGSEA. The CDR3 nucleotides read TGCAGCGTTGAGTCGCTCGGGACTAGCGGGAGGTGGGAGCAGTACTTC. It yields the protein CSVESLGTSGRWEQYF.

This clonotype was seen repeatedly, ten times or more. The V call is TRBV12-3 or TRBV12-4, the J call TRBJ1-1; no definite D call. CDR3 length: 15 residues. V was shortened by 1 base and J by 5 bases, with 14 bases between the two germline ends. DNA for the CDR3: TGTGCCAGCAGTTTAGGAGTCGTCGGTGCTACTGAAGCTTTCTTT. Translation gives CASSLGVVGATEAFF.

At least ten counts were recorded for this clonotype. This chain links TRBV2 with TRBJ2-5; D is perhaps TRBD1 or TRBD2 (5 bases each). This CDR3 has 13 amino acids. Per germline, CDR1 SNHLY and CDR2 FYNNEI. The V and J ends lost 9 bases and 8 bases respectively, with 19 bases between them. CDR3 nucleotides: TGTGCCAGTGCCGACAGCGGCTCCCAAACCCAGTACTTC. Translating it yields CASADSGSQTQYF.

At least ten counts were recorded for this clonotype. In DNA form, the CDR3 reads TGTGCCAGCAGCCGTACGGAGCTTTATCAGCCCCAGCATTTT. This translates into CASSRTELYQPQHF. The chain joins TRBV6-5 to TRBJ1-5; D is undetermined. The CDR3 has 14 residues. Germline V CDR1 and CDR2: MNHEY, SVGAGI. Trimming took 6 bases from V and 5 from J, leaving 14 bases between them.

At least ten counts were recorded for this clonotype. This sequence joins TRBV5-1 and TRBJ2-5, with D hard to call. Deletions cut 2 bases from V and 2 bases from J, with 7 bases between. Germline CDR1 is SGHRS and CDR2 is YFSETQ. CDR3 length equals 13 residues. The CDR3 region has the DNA TGCGCCAGCAGCTTAGGGATACAAGAGACCCAGTACTTC. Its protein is CASSLGIQETQYF. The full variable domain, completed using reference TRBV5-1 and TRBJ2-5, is KAGVTQTPRYLIKTRGQQVTLSCSPISGHRSVSWYQQTPGQGLQFLFEYFSETQRNKGNFPGRFSGRQFSNSRSEMNVSTLELGDSALYLCASSLGIQETQYFGPGTRLLVL.

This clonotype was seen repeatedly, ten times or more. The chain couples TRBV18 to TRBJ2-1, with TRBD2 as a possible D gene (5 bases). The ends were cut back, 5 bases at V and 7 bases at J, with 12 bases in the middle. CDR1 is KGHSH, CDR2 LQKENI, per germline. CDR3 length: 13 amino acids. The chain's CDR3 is CASSNLGVNEQFF. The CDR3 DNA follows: TGTGCCAGCTCAAACCTCGGGGTTAATGAGCAGTTCTTC.

The CDR3 sequence is CASSPQGARTEAFF. CDR3 DNA sequence: TGTGCCAGCAGCCCCCAGGGGGCTCGGACTGAAGCTTTCTTT. V usage is TRBV7-6 and J usage is TRBJ1-1; 8 bases align to TRBD1. V shed 5 bases and J 5 bases; nucleotides not matched to a gene: 7. Looked up from germline, CDR1 is SGHVS and CDR2 is FNYEAQ. CDR3 length equals 14 residues.

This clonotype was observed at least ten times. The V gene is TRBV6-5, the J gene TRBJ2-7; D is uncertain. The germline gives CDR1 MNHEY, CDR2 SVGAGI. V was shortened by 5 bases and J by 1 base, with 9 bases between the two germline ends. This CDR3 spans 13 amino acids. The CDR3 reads CASSKHNSYEQYF. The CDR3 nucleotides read TGTGCCAGCAGTAAGCACAATTCCTACGAGCAGTACTTC.

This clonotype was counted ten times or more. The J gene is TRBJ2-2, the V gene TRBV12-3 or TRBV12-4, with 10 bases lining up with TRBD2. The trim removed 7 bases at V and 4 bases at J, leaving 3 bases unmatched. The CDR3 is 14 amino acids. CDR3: CASNVAGGTGELFF. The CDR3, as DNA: TGTGCCAGCAACGTAGCGGGGGGCACCGGGGAGCTGTTTTTT.

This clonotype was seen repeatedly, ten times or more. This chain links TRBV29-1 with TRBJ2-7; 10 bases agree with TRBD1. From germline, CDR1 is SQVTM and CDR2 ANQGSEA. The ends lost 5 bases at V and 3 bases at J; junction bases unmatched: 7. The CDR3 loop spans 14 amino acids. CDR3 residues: CSVTPGTGVYEQYF. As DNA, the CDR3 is TGCAGCGTTACCCCCGGGACAGGGGTCTACGAGCAGTACTTC.

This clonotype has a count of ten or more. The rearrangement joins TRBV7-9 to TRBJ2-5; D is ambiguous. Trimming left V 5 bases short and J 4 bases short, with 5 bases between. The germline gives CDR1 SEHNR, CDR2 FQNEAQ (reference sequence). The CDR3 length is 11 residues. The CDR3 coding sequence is TGTGCCAGCAGCGCCATAGAGACCCAGTACTTC. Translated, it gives CASSAIETQYF.

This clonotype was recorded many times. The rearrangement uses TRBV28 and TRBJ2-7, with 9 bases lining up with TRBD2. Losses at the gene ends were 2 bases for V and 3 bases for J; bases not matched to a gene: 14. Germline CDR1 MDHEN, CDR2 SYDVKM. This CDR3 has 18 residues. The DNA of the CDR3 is TGTGCCAGCAGTTTAGCCGGGGCGGGACTAGCCACCCGCTACGAGCAGTACTTC. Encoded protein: CASSLAGAGLATRYEQYF.

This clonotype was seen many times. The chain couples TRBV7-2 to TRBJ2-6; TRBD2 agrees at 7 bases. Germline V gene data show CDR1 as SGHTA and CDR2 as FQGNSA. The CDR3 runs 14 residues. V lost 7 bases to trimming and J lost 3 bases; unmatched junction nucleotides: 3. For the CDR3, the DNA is TGTGCCAGCAACGGGGGGTTTGGGGCCAACGTCCTGACTTTC. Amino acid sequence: CASNGGFGANVLTF.

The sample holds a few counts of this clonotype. The CDR3 protein is CASSPRTGFVGDEKLFF. In DNA, the CDR3 is TGCGCCAGCAGCCCACGGACAGGGTTCGTAGGGGATGAAAAACTGTTTTTT. The V call is TRBV4-1, the J call TRBJ1-4; 8 nucleotides align to TRBD1. V lost 4 bases, J lost 6 bases, and 13 bases stayed unmatched. CDR3 length equals 17 residues. Germline V gene sequence: CDR1 MGHRA, CDR2 YSYEKL.

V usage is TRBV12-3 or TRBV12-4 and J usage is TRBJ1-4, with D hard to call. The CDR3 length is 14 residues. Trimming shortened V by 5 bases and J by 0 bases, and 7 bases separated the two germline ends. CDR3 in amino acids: CASSPGSTNEKLFF. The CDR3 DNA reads TGTGCCAGCAGTCCCGGGTCAACTAATGAAAAACTGTTTTTT.

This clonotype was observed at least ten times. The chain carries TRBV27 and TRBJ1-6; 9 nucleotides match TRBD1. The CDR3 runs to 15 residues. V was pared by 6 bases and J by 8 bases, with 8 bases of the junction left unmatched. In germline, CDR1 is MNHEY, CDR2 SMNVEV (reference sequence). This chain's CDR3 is CASSLDRGGHSPLHF. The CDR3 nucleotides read TGTGCCAGCAGCCTGGACAGGGGCGGACATTCACCCCTCCACTTT.

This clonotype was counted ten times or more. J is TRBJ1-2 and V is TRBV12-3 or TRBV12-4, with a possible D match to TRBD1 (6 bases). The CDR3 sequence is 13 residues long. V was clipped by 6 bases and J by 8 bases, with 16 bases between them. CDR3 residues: CASRDRQKGGYTF. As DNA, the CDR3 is TGTGCCAGCAGGGACAGACAGAAAGGAGGCTACACCTTC.

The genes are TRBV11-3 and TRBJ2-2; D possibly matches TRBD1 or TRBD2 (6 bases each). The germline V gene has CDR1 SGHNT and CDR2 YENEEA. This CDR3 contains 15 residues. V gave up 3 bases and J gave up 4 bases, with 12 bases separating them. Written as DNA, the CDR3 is TGTGCCAGCAGCTTGGAACAGGGAGGCACCGGGGAGCTGTTTTTT. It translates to CASSLEQGGTGELFF.

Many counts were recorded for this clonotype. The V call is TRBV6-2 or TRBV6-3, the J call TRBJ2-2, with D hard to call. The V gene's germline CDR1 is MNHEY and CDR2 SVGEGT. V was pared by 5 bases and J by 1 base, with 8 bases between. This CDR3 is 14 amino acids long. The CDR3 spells CASSENWNTGELFF. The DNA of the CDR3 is TGTGCCAGCAGTGAAAATTGGAACACCGGGGAGCTGTTTTTT.